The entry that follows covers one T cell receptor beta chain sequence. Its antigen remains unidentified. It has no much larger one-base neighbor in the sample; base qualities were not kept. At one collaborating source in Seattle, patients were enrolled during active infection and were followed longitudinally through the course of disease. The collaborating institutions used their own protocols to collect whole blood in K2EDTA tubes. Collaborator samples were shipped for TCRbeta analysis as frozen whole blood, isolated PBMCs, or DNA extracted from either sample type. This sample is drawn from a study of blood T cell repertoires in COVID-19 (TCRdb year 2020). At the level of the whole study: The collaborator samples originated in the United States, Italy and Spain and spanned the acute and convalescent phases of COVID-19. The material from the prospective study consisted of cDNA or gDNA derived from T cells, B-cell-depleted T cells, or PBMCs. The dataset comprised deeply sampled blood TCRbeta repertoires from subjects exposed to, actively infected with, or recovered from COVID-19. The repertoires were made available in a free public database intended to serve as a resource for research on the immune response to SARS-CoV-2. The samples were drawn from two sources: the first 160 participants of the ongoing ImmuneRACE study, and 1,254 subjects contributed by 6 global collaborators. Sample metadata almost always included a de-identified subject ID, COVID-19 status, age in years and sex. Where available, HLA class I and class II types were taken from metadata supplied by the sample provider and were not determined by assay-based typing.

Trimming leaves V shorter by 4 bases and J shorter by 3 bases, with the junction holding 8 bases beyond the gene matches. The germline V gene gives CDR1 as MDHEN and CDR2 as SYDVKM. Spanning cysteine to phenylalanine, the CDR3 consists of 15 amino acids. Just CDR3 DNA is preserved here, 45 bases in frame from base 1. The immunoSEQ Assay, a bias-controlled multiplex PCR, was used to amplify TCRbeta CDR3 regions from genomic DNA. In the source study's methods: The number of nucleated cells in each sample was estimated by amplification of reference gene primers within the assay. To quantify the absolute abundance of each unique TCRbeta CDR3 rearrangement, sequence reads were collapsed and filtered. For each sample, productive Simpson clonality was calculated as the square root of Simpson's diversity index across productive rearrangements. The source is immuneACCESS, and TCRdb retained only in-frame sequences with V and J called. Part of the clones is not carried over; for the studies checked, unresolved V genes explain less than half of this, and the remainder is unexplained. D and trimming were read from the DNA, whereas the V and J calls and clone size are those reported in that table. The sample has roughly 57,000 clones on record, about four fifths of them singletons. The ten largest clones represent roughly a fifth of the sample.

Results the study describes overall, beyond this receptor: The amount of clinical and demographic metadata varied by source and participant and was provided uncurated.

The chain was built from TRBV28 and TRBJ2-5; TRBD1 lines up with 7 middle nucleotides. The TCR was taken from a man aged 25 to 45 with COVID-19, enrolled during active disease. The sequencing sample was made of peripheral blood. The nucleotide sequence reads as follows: TGTGCCAGCAGTTCCGGACAGGCAACTAAAGAGACCCAGTACTTC. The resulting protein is CASSSGQATKETQYF.